The 26 T cell receptor beta chains below all came from one sample that was sequenced in a study of blood T cell repertoires in COVID-19. Sequenced by immunoSEQ multiplex PCR; TCRdb stores in-frame clones only, minus some. The sample has over 35,000 clones; around nine tenths are singletons. What was sequenced was peripheral blood. Receptors originate from a human donor in a cohort sampled during active COVID-19.

CDR3 residues: CASSVAGWTGGDGYTF. DNA for the CDR3: TGTGCCAGCAGCGTAGCCGGTTGGACAGGGGGAGATGGCTACACCTTC. The V and J genes are TRBV9 and TRBJ1-2, with TRBD1 matching 10 bases. Unmatched junction bases numbered 8, after V lost 0 bases and J lost 6 bases. Per the germline V gene, CDR1 is SGDLS and CDR2 is YYNGEE. The CDR3 spans 16 residues.

The rearrangement joins TRBV7-8 to TRBJ2-3; TRBD2 matches at 7 bases. This CDR3 contains 16 residues. V was pared by 2 bases and J by 0 bases, with 5 bases of the junction left unmatched. CDR1 and CDR2 from the germline V gene are SGHVS and FQNEAQ. CDR3 in amino acids: CASSLRAGESTDTQYF. Written as DNA, the CDR3 is TGTGCCAGCAGCTTAAGGGCGGGGGAAAGCACAGATACGCAGTATTTT.

This clone was picked up a small number of times. The chain carries TRBV6-5 and TRBJ1-1; D remains unclear. The CDR3 sequence is 14 residues long. V dropped 7 bases and J dropped 2 bases, with 14 bases sitting between them. Germline CDR1 MNHEY, CDR2 SVGAGI. DNA for the CDR3: TGTGCCAGCACCACACTAATAGGTAACACTGAAGCTTTCTTT. Its translation is CASTTLIGNTEAFF.

The CDR3 is CASSLARGGGASTDTQYF. CDR3 nucleotide sequence: TGTGCCAGCAGCTTAGCGCGGGGCGGGGGGGCTAGTACAGATACGCAGTATTTT. This sequence joins TRBV7-9 and TRBJ2-3; 9 bases agree with TRBD2. The CDR3 spans 18 residues. Trimming removed 0 bases from V and 3 bases from J; junction bases left unmatched: 10. Germline V gene lookup returns CDR1 SEHNR and CDR2 FQNEAQ (reference sequence).

The V call is TRBV7-9, the J call TRBJ1-1; perhaps TRBD1 as D (5 bases). The CDR3 covers 14 residues. The germline gives CDR1 SEHNR, CDR2 FQNEAQ (reference sequence). V dropped 6 bases and J dropped 4 bases, with 15 bases sitting between them. CDR3 bases: TGTGCCAGCAGAGGGGAGGGGCCGGGCACTGAAGCTTTCTTT. Its protein is CASRGEGPGTEAFF.

The chain carries TRBV5-1 and TRBJ2-3; 7 bases line up with TRBD2. Germline V gene sequence: CDR1 SGHRS, CDR2 YFSETQ. V was clipped by 2 bases and J by 2 bases; unmatched bases: 8. The CDR3 totals 16 residues. CDR3 residues: CASSFSGLADTDTQYF. The CDR3 region has the DNA TGCGCCAGCAGCTTCTCTGGTCTAGCGGACACAGATACGCAGTATTTT.

V usage is TRBV6-5 and J usage is TRBJ1-1; D remains ambiguous. The germline V gene has CDR1 MNHEY and CDR2 SVGAGI. V lost 2 bases and J 8 bases, leaving 12 bases between the germline ends. CDR3 size: 13 residues. The CDR3 DNA reads TGTGCCAGCAGTTACGGGCTGAAAGGAGAAGCTTTCTTT. It codes for CASSYGLKGEAFF.

This chain links TRBV11-2 with TRBJ1-2; no clear D. The V end lost 1 base, the J end lost 6 bases, and 18 bases lay between the germline ends. This CDR3 has 16 residues. Per the germline V gene, CDR1 is SGHAT and CDR2 is FQNNGV. CDR3 sequence (DNA): TGTGCCAGCAGCTTAGGGGCGGTCGGAGGGCGGGATGGCTACACCTTC. This sequence encodes CASSLGAVGGRDGYTF.

Concerning this clone itself: Other nucleotide sequences from this sample produce the same CDR3. The V gene is TRBV18, the J gene TRBJ1-2; D is perhaps TRBD1 (5 bases). CDR1 and CDR2 from the germline V gene are KGHSH and LQKENI. V was trimmed by 6 bases and J by 1 base, leaving 9 bases between them. The CDR3 has 13 amino acids. The CDR3 loop is CASSSDSNYGYTF. The CDR3 coding sequence is TGTGCCAGCTCCTCCGACAGTAACTATGGCTACACCTTC.

The gene calls are TRBV30 and TRBJ2-7; perhaps TRBD2 as D (5 bases). Deletions cut 8 bases from V and 1 base from J, with 15 bases between. Germline CDR1 is GTSNPN and CDR2 is SVGIG (reference sequence). This CDR3 has 13 amino acids. CDR3 amino acids: CAGMAEGSYEQYF. CDR3 sequence (DNA): TGTGCCGGTATGGCAGAGGGATCCTACGAGCAGTACTTC.

The chain has TRBV7-9 and TRBJ2-1; 12 bases map to TRBD2. This CDR3 comprises 17 residues. The germline V gene encodes CDR1 SEHNR and CDR2 FQNEAQ (reference sequence). V lost 1 base to trimming and J lost 5 bases; unmatched junction nucleotides: 6. CDR3 DNA sequence: TGTGCCAGCAGCTTAGATGTACTAGCGGGGGGACACAATGAGCAGTTCTTC. Translation gives CASSLDVLAGGHNEQFF.

The chain has TRBV5-1 and TRBJ2-5; 12 bases map to TRBD2. The CDR3 is 14 amino acids. The ends lost 4 bases at V and 5 bases at J; junction bases unmatched: 3. CDR1 is SGHRS, CDR2 YFSETQ, per germline. This CDR3 is CASSPGTSGETQYF. The CDR3 nucleotides read TGCGCCAGCAGCCCCGGGACTAGCGGGGAGACCCAGTACTTC.

This chain joins TRBV5-6 and TRBJ2-5, with TRBD2 as a possible D gene (6 bases). V was pared by 4 bases and J by 5 bases, with 18 bases between. CDR3 length: 15 residues. Germline V gives CDR1 SGHDT, CDR2 YYEEEE. CDR3 sequence (DNA): TGTGCCAGCAGCAATTCCGACTATGGGGGGGAGACCCAGTACTTC. Protein: CASSNSDYGGETQYF.

The chain combines TRBV27 with TRBJ2-5; 11 nucleotides align to TRBD2. The V gene end was trimmed by 2 bases and the J gene end by 5 bases; junction bases not matched to a gene: 10. Germline V gene data show CDR1 as MNHEY and CDR2 as SMNVEV (reference sequence). This CDR3 is 17 amino acids long. DNA of the CDR3: TGTGCCAGCAGTTTACAAGCTAGCGGGGGGACGGGGGAGACCCAGTACTTC. This encodes CASSLQASGGTGETQYF.

This chain uses TRBV27 with TRBJ1-2; TRBD1 agrees at 7 bases. This CDR3 is 15 amino acids long. Germline V gene sequence: CDR1 MNHEY, CDR2 SMNVEV (reference sequence). Germline trimming cut 5 bases from V and 2 bases from J; bases unmatched to any gene: 8. The CDR3 loop reads CASSRTRDSNYGYTF. The CDR3, as DNA: TGTGCCAGCAGTCGGACTCGGGACAGCAACTATGGCTACACCTTC.

On this clone: Compared with germline, one end of the junction differs, possibly owing to a read error. J is TRBJ2-3 and V is TRBV7-7; TRBD2 matches 16 bases. Germline CDR1 and CDR2: SSHAT and FNYEAQ (reference sequence). The CDR3 totals 18 residues. Written as DNA, the CDR3 is TGTGCTAGCAGCGGGGGGACTAGCGGGGGGGCCGCTACAGATACGCAGTATTTT. This encodes CASSGGTSGGAATDTQYF.

The rearrangement links TRBV15 to TRBJ1-1; TRBD1 matches at 10 bases. Germline CDR1 LNHNV, CDR2 YYDKDF (reference sequence). V shed 1 base, J shed 4 bases, and the junction held 6 bases outside the gene matches. This CDR3 comprises 16 residues. The chain's CDR3 is CATSRGGQGLGTEAFF. CDR3 in DNA: TGTGCCACCAGCAGAGGGGGACAGGGGTTAGGCACTGAAGCTTTCTTT.

This clone ranks as medium-sized. The chain employs TRBV5-1 and TRBJ2-7, with TRBD2 matching 9 bases. This CDR3 is 15 amino acids long. Germline trimming cut 4 bases from V and 2 bases from J; bases unmatched to any gene: 7. The germline V gene has CDR1 SGHRS and CDR2 YFSETQ. The CDR3: CASSPQPSGAYEQYF. As DNA, the CDR3 is TGCGCCAGCAGCCCCCAGCCTAGCGGGGCCTACGAGCAGTACTTC. Using reference TRBV5-1 and TRBJ2-7 for the parts outside the CDR3, the full variable domain is KAGVTQTPRYLIKTRGQQVTLSCSPISGHRSVSWYQQTPGQGLQFLFEYFSETQRNKGNFPGRFSGRQFSNSRSEMNVSTLELGDSALYLCASSPQPSGAYEQYFGPGTRLTVT.

The CDR3 DNA sequence: TGTGCCAGCAGCCAAGGAGGTCCAATGGCAGGGGGCAAAAACATTCAGTACTTC. Translated: CASSQGGPMAGGKNIQYF. V usage is TRBV4-2 and J usage is TRBJ2-4, with 7 bases identical to TRBD1. This CDR3 region has 18 residues. Germline V lookup: CDR1 LGHNA, CDR2 YNFKEQ. Germline trimming cut 1 base from V and 3 bases from J; bases unmatched to any gene: 12.

J is TRBJ1-2 and V is TRBV29-1; TRBD1 is a possible D gene (5 bases). CDR3 length equals 15 residues. The ends were cut back, 0 bases at V and 8 bases at J, with 19 bases in the middle. In germline, CDR1 is SQVTM, CDR2 ANQGSEA. The CDR3 nucleotides are TGCAGCGTTGAAGATGTGCTCTCAAGGGGAGGCGGCTACACCTTC. Its translation: CSVEDVLSRGGGYTF.

CDR3 sequence: CASSWTGETQYF. CDR3 DNA: TGTGCCAGCAGTTGGACAGGGGAGACCCAGTACTTC. The chain uses TRBV12-3 or TRBV12-4 and TRBJ2-5; 8 nucleotides line up with TRBD1. After removal of 4 bases from V and 5 bases from J, the junction contained 0 bases not matched to a gene. The CDR3 consists of 12 residues.

This chain uses TRBV18 with TRBJ2-7, with 12 positions matching TRBD2. J lost 2 bases, V lost 3 bases, and 2 bases had no gene match. Per the germline V gene, CDR1 is KGHSH and CDR2 is LQKENI. The CDR3 runs to 15 residues. The CDR3: CASSPTSGGPYEQYF. As DNA, the CDR3 is TGTGCCAGCTCACCTACTAGCGGGGGGCCCTACGAGCAGTACTTC.

The gene calls are TRBV18 and TRBJ1-1; D unclear. V lost 0 bases to trimming and J lost 0 bases, with 11 bases between them. The CDR3 spans 16 residues. The germline V gene encodes CDR1 KGHSH and CDR2 LQKENI. CDR3 nucleotide sequence: TGTGCCAGCTCACCACCCCACTTCGGGATGAACACTGAAGCTTTCTTT. Translation: CASSPPHFGMNTEAFF.

This chain joins TRBV2 and TRBJ1-2; 8 positions agree with TRBD1. V lost 7 bases, J lost 7 bases, and 11 bases stayed unmatched. The CDR3 has 14 amino acids. Germline CDR1 SNHLY, CDR2 FYNNEI. DNA of the CDR3: TGTGCCAGCATGTCCCCTGAAGACAGGGGTGGCTACACCTTC. It is translated as CASMSPEDRGGYTF.

The chain combines TRBV27 with TRBJ2-1, with 13 nucleotides matching TRBD2. Trimming cost V 5 bases and J 6 bases; bases outside gene matches: 4. The length of the CDR3 is 15 residues. The germline V gene has CDR1 MNHEY and CDR2 SMNVEV (reference sequence). The CDR3 here is CASSAGTSGANEQFF. Written as DNA, the CDR3 is TGTGCCAGCAGTGCCGGGACTAGCGGGGCCAATGAGCAGTTCTTC.

The chain links TRBV4-1 to TRBJ1-1, with TRBD1 as a possible D gene (5 bases). Trimming took 4 bases from V and 6 from J, leaving 12 bases between them. Germline V gene data show CDR1 as MGHRA and CDR2 as YSYEKL. The CDR3 is 13 amino acids. The DNA for the CDR3 is TGCGCCAGCAGCCGCGTGGGGGGGGCTGAAGCTTTCTTT. Its protein product is CASSRVGGAEAFF.